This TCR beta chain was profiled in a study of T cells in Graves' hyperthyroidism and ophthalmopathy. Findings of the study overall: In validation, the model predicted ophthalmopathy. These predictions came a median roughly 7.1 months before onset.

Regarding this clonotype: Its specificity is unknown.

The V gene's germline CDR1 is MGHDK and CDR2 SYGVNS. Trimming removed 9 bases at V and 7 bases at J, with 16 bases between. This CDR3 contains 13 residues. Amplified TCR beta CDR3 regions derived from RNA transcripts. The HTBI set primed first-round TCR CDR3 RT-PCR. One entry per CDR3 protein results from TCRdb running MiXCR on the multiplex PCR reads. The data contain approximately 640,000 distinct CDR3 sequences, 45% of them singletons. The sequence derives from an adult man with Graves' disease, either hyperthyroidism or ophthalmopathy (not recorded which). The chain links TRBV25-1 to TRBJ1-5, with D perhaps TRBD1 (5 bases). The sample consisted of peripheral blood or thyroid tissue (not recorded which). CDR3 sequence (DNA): TGTGCCAGTGTGGCAGGAGGACAACAGCCCCAGCATTTT. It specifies CASVAGGQQPQHF.